These T cell receptor beta chains were read from a single sample in a study of cytomegalovirus exposure and HLA in healthy donors. Sequenced by immunoSEQ multiplex PCR; TCRdb stores in-frame clones only, minus some. The repertoire includes tens of thousands of clones, roughly 93% of them detected once, and 3.5% to 4% sits in the top ten. Material: PBMCs. These receptors were obtained from a woman aged 30 to 39 in good health and CMV-seronegative. Both conserved end residues are part of each CDR3. D genes are given only for firm matches. Size tells how often a clone was seen (once, few, many) or the class of an expanded clone, and some rows leave it out.

v_call	clone_size	d_call	j_call	cdr3_aa	cdr3_nt
TRBV7-2	NA	TRBD1	TRBJ1-4	CASSLWDSGEKLFF	TGTGCCAGCAGCTTATGGGACAGCGGTGAAAAACTGTTTTTT
TRBV5-1	NA	TRBD2	TRBJ2-2	CASSFTSGGTGELFF	TGCGCCAGCAGCTTCACTAGCGGGGGCACCGGGGAGCTGTTTTTT
TRBV19	NA	NA	TRBJ1-1	CASSIGGALGAFF	TGTGCCAGTAGTATTGGGGGCGCCCTGGGAGCTTTCTTT
TRBV7-6	NA	TRBD1	TRBJ2-7	CASSLGRAGGWDEQYF	TGTGCCAGCAGCTTAGGGCGTGCAGGGGGCTGGGACGAGCAGTACTTC
TRBV5-4	NA	TRBD2	TRBJ2-5	CASSFLAGAQETQYF	TGTGCCAGCAGCTTCCTAGCGGGGGCCCAAGAGACCCAGTACTTC
TRBV18	NA	NA	TRBJ2-1	CASSPGQRVYNEQFF	TGTGCCAGCTCACCAGGCCAGCGGGTTTACAATGAGCAGTTCTTC
TRBV19	NA	NA	TRBJ1-1	CASSIVGQGRPVNTEAFF	TGTGCCAGTAGTATAGTGGGCCAGGGAAGACCGGTGAACACTGAAGCTTTCTTT
TRBV19	once	TRBD1	TRBJ2-4	CASSASRDRYNKNIQYF	TGTGCCAGTAGTGCCTCTCGGGACAGGTATAACAAAAACATTCAGTACTTC
TRBV2	NA	TRBD1	TRBJ1-5	CASNYRGGNQPQHF	TGTGCCAGCAATTACAGGGGTGGGAATCAGCCCCAGCATTTT
TRBV28	NA	NA	TRBJ2-7	CASKVGGSFEQYF	TGTGCCAGTAAGGTGGGAGGATCGTTCGAGCAGTACTTC
TRBV2	NA	TRBD1	TRBJ1-5	CASRFTGDNQPQHF	TGTGCCAGCAGATTCACAGGGGATAATCAGCCCCAGCATTTT
TRBV30	few	NA	TRBJ2-3	CAWSVGTAQTLTDTQYF	TGTGCCTGGAGTGTAGGCACAGCCCAGACCCTCACAGATACGCAGTATTTT
TRBV9	NA	NA	TRBJ2-3	CASSAVGYRPGDTQYF	TGTGCCAGCAGCGCGGTCGGATACAGGCCCGGAGATACGCAGTATTTT
TRBV5-1	once	TRBD2	TRBJ2-3	CASSLVKMAGDIYTQYF	TGCGCCAGCAGCTTGGTTAAGATGGCGGGAGATATCTATACGCAGTATTTT
TRBV7-9	NA	TRBD1	TRBJ1-2	CASSRTGNYGYTF	TGTGCCAGCAGCCGGACAGGGAACTATGGCTACACCTTC
TRBV19	NA	TRBD2	TRBJ2-7	CASSKDGSRITSGGPSYEQYF	TGTGCCAGTAGTAAGGACGGATCGAGAATTACTAGCGGGGGCCCCTCCTACGAGCAGTACTTC
TRBV7-2	NA	TRBD2	TRBJ2-1	CASSTSGGSEQFF	TGTGCCAGCTCGACTAGCGGGGGGTCTGAGCAGTTCTTC
TRBV5-1	NA	TRBD2	TRBJ2-5	CASRYSAGGPETQYF	TGCGCCAGCAGATATTCGGCGGGGGGGCCCGAGACCCAGTACTTC
TRBV6-1	NA	NA	TRBJ1-4	CASSPVRYEKLFF	TGTGCCAGCAGCCCAGTCCGCTATGAAAAACTGTTTTTT
TRBV27	NA	TRBD1	TRBJ2-1	CASSWDRPYNEQFF	TGTGCCAGCAGTTGGGACAGGCCTTACAATGAGCAGTTCTTC
TRBV19	NA	TRBD1	TRBJ2-1	CASSIGQALGNEQFF	TGTGCCAGTAGTATCGGACAGGCCCTCGGCAATGAGCAGTTCTTC
TRBV7-2	NA	NA	TRBJ1-1	CASSSHREAFF	TGTGCCAGCAGCTCACACCGAGAAGCTTTCTTT
TRBV9	NA	NA	TRBJ1-5	CASSADYRSQPQHF	TGTGCCAGCAGCGCCGATTATAGGAGTCAGCCCCAGCATTTT
TRBV15	NA	NA	TRBJ1-2	CATSREETANYGYTF	TGTGCCACCAGCAGAGAAGAGACAGCTAACTATGGCTACACCTTC
TRBV7-3	NA	TRBD2	TRBJ2-3	CASSLRTSGVSDTQYF	TGTGCCAGCAGCCTGAGGACTAGCGGGGTTTCAGATACGCAGTATTTT
TRBV28	NA	NA	TRBJ2-7	CASRAPGQFLHEQYF	TGTGCCAGCAGAGCCCCAGGGCAATTTCTCCACGAGCAGTACTTC
TRBV6-5	NA	NA	TRBJ1-2	CASSYMLPEQYGYTF	TGTGCCAGCAGTTACATGCTCCCAGAACAATATGGCTACACCTTC
TRBV7-9	NA	TRBD2	TRBJ2-7	CASTRETSGAEQYF	TGTGCCAGCACCAGGGAAACTAGCGGGGCCGAGCAGTACTTC
TRBV28	NA	NA	TRBJ1-3	CASSLAGLADTIYF	TGTGCCAGCAGTTTGGCAGGGTTAGCGGACACCATATATTTT
TRBV4-3	NA	NA	TRBJ2-3	CASSQSWGRTDTQYF	TGCGCCAGCAGCCAAAGTTGGGGCCGCACAGATACGCAGTATTTT
TRBV18	NA	NA	TRBJ1-4	CASRRGIGEKLFF	TGTGCCAGCCGGAGGGGAATCGGTGAAAAACTGTTTTTT
TRBV5-1	NA	TRBD2	TRBJ2-7	CASSLAPTSGRGEQYF	TGCGCCAGCAGCTTGGCCCCGACTAGCGGGAGGGGCGAGCAGTACTTC
TRBV25-1	NA	TRBD2	TRBJ2-4	CASSEGTTSKNIQYF	TGTGCCAGCAGTGAAGGGACTACTTCCAAAAACATTCAGTACTTC
TRBV2	NA	TRBD1	TRBJ2-3	CASSRGQATGTQYF	TGTGCCAGCAGCCGGGGACAGGCAACGGGTACGCAGTATTTT
TRBV19	NA	TRBD1	TRBJ1-1	CASTQLQGVPAMNTEAFF	TGTGCCAGTACCCAATTGCAGGGGGTACCAGCAATGAACACTGAAGCTTTCTTT
TRBV6-5	NA	NA	TRBJ1-5	CASSVGQGNQPQHF	TGTGCCAGCAGTGTAGGCCAGGGAAATCAGCCCCAGCATTTT
TRBV5-8	once	NA	TRBJ1-2	CASSFDTLLHGYTF	TGTGCCAGCAGCTTCGATACTCTGCTGCATGGCTACACCTTC
TRBV2	NA	TRBD1	TRBJ1-2	CASSQQGDYGYTF	TGTGCCAGCAGCCAACAGGGGGACTATGGCTACACCTTC
TRBV6-1	NA	TRBD1	TRBJ1-5	CASSDLPGTARRPQHF	TGTGCCAGCAGTGACCTACCGGGGACAGCACGGAGACCCCAGCATTTT
TRBV4-1	NA	NA	TRBJ1-2	CASSQDFVSKYFDGYTF	TGCGCCAGCAGCCAAGATTTCGTTAGTAAATATTTCGATGGCTACACCTTC
TRBV11-2	NA	TRBD2	TRBJ2-3	CASSLASGSSTDTQYF	TGTGCCAGCAGCTTAGCCAGCGGGAGCAGCACAGATACGCAGTACTTT
TRBV7-2	NA	TRBD2	TRBJ2-1	CASSPALLAGAGNEQFF	TGTGCCAGCAGCCCAGCGCTACTAGCGGGGGCCGGCAATGAGCAGTTCTTC
TRBV7-2	NA	NA	TRBJ1-5	CASSWDTNQPQHF	TGTGCCAGCAGCTGGGACACTAATCAGCCCCAGCATTTT
TRBV19	NA	TRBD1	TRBJ1-5	CASSIIGQGQPQHF	TGTGCCAGTAGTATTATAGGACAGGGGCAGCCCCAGCATTTT
TRBV4-2	NA	NA	TRBJ2-2	CASSRRTANTGELFF	TGTGCCAGCAGCCGACGGACAGCGAACACCGGGGAGCTGTTTTTT
TRBV5-4	NA	NA	TRBJ2-1	CASRITRLAEYNEQFF	TGTGCCAGCAGGATTACGCGGCTCGCCGAATACAATGAGCAGTTCTTC
TRBV5-1	NA	TRBD2	TRBJ2-7	CASSLVGGGVLVEQYF	TGCGCCAGCAGCTTGGTCGGCGGGGGGGTCCTCGTCGAGCAGTACTTC
TRBV6-5	NA	TRBD2	TRBJ2-1	CASSPGLARNEQFF	TGTGCCAGCAGTCCGGGACTAGCGAGGAATGAGCAGTTCTTC
TRBV6-1	NA	TRBD1	TRBJ2-1	CASRDRLSYNEQFF	TGTGCCAGCAGGGACAGGCTCTCCTACAATGAGCAGTTCTTC
TRBV30	NA	NA	TRBJ1-1	CAWDSAMNTEAFF	TGTGCCTGGGACAGCGCCATGAACACTGAAGCTTTCTTT
TRBV5-1	NA	NA	TRBJ2-3	CASSQQGTDTQYF	TGCGCCAGCAGCCAACAGGGCACAGATACGCAGTATTTT
TRBV12-5	NA	TRBD1	TRBJ1-2	CASGLSGQDNYGYTF	TGTGCTAGTGGTTTGTCGGGACAGGATAACTATGGCTACACCTTC
TRBV7-9	NA	TRBD2	TRBJ2-3	CASSWGAVAGGGGTQYF	TGTGCCAGCAGCTGGGGTGCGGTAGCGGGGGGAGGCGGTACGCAGTATTTT
TRBV18	NA	TRBD1	TRBJ1-5	CASSPGTASNQPQHF	TGTGCCAGCTCACCAGGGACAGCTAGCAATCAGCCCCAGCATTTT